The 14 T cell receptor beta chains below all came from one sample that was sequenced in a study of blood T cell repertoires in COVID-19. Repertoires were generated with immunoSEQ multiplex PCR, while TCRdb's copy carries only in-frame clones and drops some. The table records around 280,000 clones, approximately 86% of them present only once. Sequenced sample: peripheral blood. These receptors were collected from a man aged 65 to 85 with acute or convalescent COVID-19.

This clone was counted only a few times. The chain recombines TRBV30 with TRBJ1-3; TRBD1 matches 10 bases. This CDR3 contains 14 residues. Germline V gene data show CDR1 as GTSNPN and CDR2 as SVGIG (reference sequence). With V trimmed by 3 bases and J by 4 bases, 3 bases remained unmatched. Here the CDR3 DNA reads TGTGCCTGGAGGATGGGACAGGGGGGAAACACCATATATTTT. Translated, it gives CAWRMGQGGNTIYF.

V usage is TRBV4-1 and J usage is TRBJ1-5; TRBD1 matches at 9 bases. V gave up 4 bases and J gave up 5 bases; unmatched junction bases: 6. This CDR3 is built from 15 residues. Germline assignment: CDR1 MGHRA and CDR2 YSYEKL. This chain's CDR3 is CASSRGTGNDQPQHF. Here the CDR3 DNA reads TGCGCCAGCAGCCGAGGGACAGGGAACGATCAGCCCCAGCATTTT.

The chain uses TRBV18 and TRBJ1-1; 9 bases are shared with TRBD1. This CDR3 spans 16 amino acids. Germline V gene data show CDR1 as KGHSH and CDR2 as LQKENI. The J segment lost 7 bases and the V segment lost 4 bases, leaving 13 bases of the junction unmatched. For the CDR3, the DNA is TGTGCCAGCTCACTCGGACAGGGGACTGAATTAGGTGAAGCTTTCTTT. Translated, it gives CASSLGQGTELGEAFF.

This clone was recorded once. The CDR3 nucleotides read TGCGCCAGCAGTGAGTCGCAACTACCTGGCACAGATACGCAGTATTTT. This gives the protein CASSESQLPGTDTQYF. This rearrangement joins TRBV10-1 to TRBJ2-3; D not resolved. The germline V and J ends were trimmed by 0 bases and 1 base, with 11 bases remaining between them. The CDR3 sequence is 16 residues long. Looked up from germline, CDR1 is WNHNN and CDR2 is SYGVQD (reference sequence).

V gene TRBV5-1 combines with J gene TRBJ2-2, with 8 nucleotides matching TRBD2. With V trimmed by 2 bases and J by 1 base, 7 bases remained unmatched. The CDR3 extends over 17 amino acids. Germline-derived CDR1 and CDR2 are SGHRS and YFSETQ. CDR3 sequence reads: CASSLRASGGNTGELFF. The DNA for the CDR3 is TGCGCCAGCAGCTTAAGGGCGAGCGGGGGGAACACCGGGGAGCTGTTTTTT.

The rearrangement uses TRBV6-4 and TRBJ1-2; no clear D gene. This CDR3 comprises 13 residues. Germline-derived CDR1 and CDR2 are MRHNA and SNTAGT. Trimming pared 3 bases from V and 2 bases from J, leaving 7 bases between. The CDR3 sequence is CASSEGTNYGYTF. CDR3 DNA: TGTGCCAGCAGTGAGGGCACCAACTATGGCTACACCTTC.

This clone has a handful of counts. The rearrangement uses TRBV4-1 and TRBJ1-2; D might be TRBD1 (5 bases). CDR3 length: 17 residues. Germline CDR1 MGHRA, CDR2 YSYEKL. Trimming left V 0 bases short and J 4 bases short, with 18 bases between. CDR3 region: CASSQDAGGAPSYGYTF. The DNA for the CDR3 is TGCGCCAGCAGCCAAGATGCGGGAGGGGCCCCTAGCTATGGCTACACCTTC.

The chain carries TRBV11-2 and TRBJ1-4, with 9 nucleotides matching TRBD1. The junction had 12 bases not matched to a gene; V was cut back by 4 bases and J by 9 bases. The CDR3 length is 16 residues. In germline, CDR1 is SGHAT, CDR2 FQNNGV. The DNA for the CDR3 is TGTGCCAGCAGCTACAGTGCCGGGACAGGGTTCCAAAAACTGTTTTTT. Translating it yields CASSYSAGTGFQKLFF. The full variable domain, rest sourced from reference TRBV11-2 and TRBJ1-4, is EAGVAQSPRYKIIEKRQSVAFWCNPISGHATLYWYQQILGQGPKLLIQFQNNGVVDDSQLPKDRFSAERLKGVDSTLKIQPAKLEDSAVYLCASSYSAGTGFQKLFFGSGTQLSVL.

This rearrangement joins TRBV7-9 to TRBJ1-2; 7 bases map to TRBD1. Germline trimming cut 1 base from V and 7 bases from J; bases unmatched to any gene: 12. This CDR3 comprises 16 residues. From germline, CDR1 is SEHNR and CDR2 FQNEAQ (reference sequence). CDR3 sequence: CASSLGTTSTGTGYTF. CDR3 sequence (DNA): TGTGCCAGCAGCTTAGGGACCACTTCGACAGGGACTGGCTACACCTTC.

Concerning this clone: This sample includes further DNA sequences coding for the same CDR3. The CDR3 DNA follows: TGTGCCAGCAGCCCAACGGGGAACTATGGCTACACCTTC. It specifies CASSPTGNYGYTF. The chain joins TRBV3-1 (or the pseudogene TRBV3-2) to TRBJ1-2; D not resolved. Germline assignment: CDR1 LGHDT and CDR2 YNNKEL (reference sequence). The CDR3 extends over 13 amino acids. Trimming took 4 bases from V and 2 from J, leaving 8 bases between them.

This clone was detected only once. The J gene is TRBJ1-3, the V gene TRBV4-2; a weak D match, TRBD1 (6 bases). The CDR3 loop spans 18 amino acids. Trimming removed 0 bases from V and 0 bases from J, with 15 bases in between. Germline V gives CDR1 LGHNA, CDR2 YNFKEQ. The CDR3 bases are TGTGCCAGCAGCCAAGATAGAGCGGGGGGACACTCTGGAAACACCATATATTTT. It codes for CASSQDRAGGHSGNTIYF.

The genes are TRBV24-1 and TRBJ1-5; TRBD1 matches at 9 bases. The V and J ends lost 2 bases and 2 bases, in that order; junction bases with no gene match: 6. Germline V gene lookup returns CDR1 KGHDR and CDR2 SFDVKD. This CDR3 spans 17 amino acids. The CDR3 region has the DNA TGTGCCACCAGTGATTCCGCCGGGACAGGGCGCAATCAGCCCCAGCATTTT. Its translation: CATSDSAGTGRNQPQHF.

In DNA, the CDR3 is TGTGCCAGCAGCTTGGCGAGGAGGCAAGAGACCCAGTACTTC. Amino acid sequence: CASSLARRQETQYF. The chain recombines TRBV5-5 with TRBJ2-5, with D possibly TRBD2 on 5 matching bases. The CDR3 consists of 14 residues. Germline CDR1 is SGHKS and CDR2 is YYEKEE (reference sequence). The V end lost 0 bases, the J end lost 2 bases, and 8 bases lay between the germline ends.

As for this clone: Other DNA sequences in the same sample also yield this CDR3. V and J are TRBV6-1 and TRBJ1-3; D ambiguous. Trimming took off 3 bases at V and 0 bases at J, with 6 bases between the two ends. The CDR3 is 14 amino acids. CDR1 and CDR2 (germline): MNHNS, SASEGT. Written as DNA, the CDR3 is TGTGCCAGCAGTGACGGGAGCTCTGGAAACACCATATATTTT. This translates into CASSDGSSGNTIYF.